Each of the 31 T cell receptor beta chains below was sequenced from the same sample in a study of glioma-infiltrating T cells. TCR alpha and beta CDR3 regions were amplified from RNA using iRepertoire nested multiplex PCR. MiXCR was run by TCRdb on the multiplex PCR reads, yielding one entry per CDR3 protein. In the table there are around 130,000 distinct CDR3 sequences, about 22% of which are singletons. The specimen sequenced was glioma tissue, nonneoplastic brain tissue, or PBMCs (not recorded which). These receptors were collected from a human donor with low-grade glioma or glioblastoma, undergoing nonglioma brain surgery, or in good health (not recorded which).

The chain carries TRBV20-1 and TRBJ2-4, with unresolved D. V was trimmed by 0 bases and J by 0 bases, leaving 9 bases between them. The V gene's germline CDR1 is DFQATT and CDR2 SNEGSKA (reference sequence). The CDR3 loop spans 15 amino acids. CDR3 region: CSARDGVLAKNIQYF. Written as DNA, the CDR3 is TGCAGTGCTAGAGATGGGGTCCTAGCCAAAAACATTCAGTACTTC.

The genes are TRBV29-1 and TRBJ2-1; D remains ambiguous. Looked up from germline, CDR1 is SQVTM and CDR2 is ANQGSEA. Trimming stripped 3 bases from V and 0 bases from J, with 6 bases between. The CDR3 has 13 residues. The CDR3 here is CSVDSSSYNEQFF. Written as DNA, the CDR3 is TGCAGCGTTGACAGTAGCTCCTACAATGAGCAGTTCTTC.

This clonotype was detected ten times or more. This sequence joins TRBV6-1 and TRBJ2-7; the match to TRBD1 covers 7 bases. This CDR3 has 15 residues. Germline V gene data show CDR1 as MNHNS and CDR2 as SASEGT. After removal of 6 bases from V and 1 base from J, the junction contained 9 bases not matched to a gene. The CDR3 loop reads CASSQPGQLSYEQYV. The CDR3 region has the DNA TGTGCCAGCAGCCAACCGGGACAGCTATCCTACGAGCAGTACGTC.

This clonotype was detected a few times. This chain connects TRBV19 to TRBJ1-1; 8 nucleotides match TRBD1. Per germline, CDR1 LNHDA and CDR2 SQIVND (reference sequence). This CDR3 comprises 15 residues. V lost 0 bases and J lost 4; bases outside the gene matches: 4. The CDR3 loop is CASSIDLTGGTEAFF. For the CDR3, the DNA is TGTGCCAGTAGTATAGATCTCACAGGGGGCACTGAAGCTTTCTTT.

This clonotype has at least ten counts. The rearrangement uses TRBV2 and TRBJ1-5; D is unresolved. The CDR3 length is 14 residues. Trimming pared 9 bases from V and 5 bases from J, leaving 17 bases between. Looked up from germline, CDR1 is SNHLY and CDR2 is FYNNEI. CDR3 protein: CARGEGGPYQPQHF. CDR3 DNA sequence: TGTGCCAGGGGTGAGGGAGGCCCCTATCAGCCCCAGCATTTT.

This chain joins TRBV3-1 and TRBJ1-3; D gene unclear. The V end lost 2 bases, the J end lost 3 bases, and 5 bases lay between the germline ends. Germline loops: CDR1 LGHDT, CDR2 YNNKEL (reference sequence). The CDR3 length is 13 residues. CDR3 sequence reads: CASSQLVGNTIYF. CDR3 nucleotide sequence: TGTGCCAGCAGCCAACTCGTTGGAAACACCATATATTTT.

In its sample, this clonotype was seen many times. J is TRBJ2-5 and V is TRBV6-1; D tentatively fits TRBD1 or TRBD2 (6 bases each). Germline V gene data show CDR1 as MNHNS and CDR2 as SASEGT. The V end was cut by 5 bases, the J end by 1 base, with 14 bases between. This CDR3 contains 15 residues. CDR3 region: CASSSRTGAQETQYF. CDR3 nucleotides: TGTGCCAGCAGTTCAAGGACGGGGGCCCAAGAGACCCAGTACTTC.

As concerns this clonotype: This may stem from a read error, because a much larger clone lies one nucleotide away. V is TRBV7-3 and J is TRBJ2-1; D is uncertain. The CDR3 spans 16 residues. The germline V and J ends were trimmed by 5 bases and 3 bases, with 17 bases remaining between them. Germline lookup yields CDR1 SGHTA and CDR2 FQGTGA. CDR3 protein: CASSETRDQVYNEQFF. The CDR3 coding sequence is TGTGCCAGCAGCGAGACACGCGACCAAGTCTACAATGAGCAGTTCTTC. Full variable domain (remainder filled in from reference TRBV7-3 and TRBJ2-1): GAGVSQTPSNKVTEKGKYVELRCDPISGHTALYWYRQSLGQGPEFLIYFQGTGAADDSGLPNDRFFAVRPEGSVSTLKIQRTERGDSAVYLCASSETRDQVYNEQFFGPGTRLTVL.

The chain couples TRBV7-9 to TRBJ2-1, with D perhaps matching TRBD2 (6 bases). CDR1 and CDR2 (germline): SEHNR, FQNEAQ (reference sequence). With 1 base removed from V and 6 bases from J, the gap between germline ends came to 13 bases. The CDR3 spans 15 residues. The CDR3 sequence: CASSLDPSVRNEQFF. As DNA, the CDR3 is TGTGCCAGCAGCTTAGATCCTAGCGTACGCAATGAGCAGTTCTTC.

This clonotype was seen more than once but under ten times. The genes are TRBV19 and TRBJ1-2; 8 bases are shared with TRBD1. CDR1 and CDR2 from the germline V gene are LNHDA and SQIVND (reference sequence). Trimming took 0 bases from V and 7 from J; bases not matched to a gene: 7. This CDR3 comprises 15 residues. The CDR3 coding sequence is TGTGCCAGTAGTATAGATGCTGGACAGGGCCGTGGCTACACCTTC. This gives the protein CASSIDAGQGRGYTF. Full variable domain (missing parts from reference TRBV19 and TRBJ1-2): DGGITQSPKYLFRKEGQNVTLSCEQNLNHDAMYWYRQDPGQGLRLIYYSQIVNDFQKGDIAEGYSVSREKKESFPLTVTSAQKNPTAFYLCASSIDAGQGRGYTFGSGTRLTVV.

The chain combines TRBV11-1 with TRBJ2-1; 8 bases line up with TRBD1. CDR1 is SGHAT, CDR2 FQDESV, per germline (reference sequence). Trimming cost V 4 bases and J 3 bases; bases outside gene matches: 5. The length of the CDR3 is 15 residues. CDR3 in DNA: TGTGCCAGCAGCTACGACAGGGGCGACTACAATGAGCAGTTCTTC. It specifies CASSYDRGDYNEQFF.

The chain uses TRBV29-1 and TRBJ1-1; D unclear. Germline loops: CDR1 SQVTM, CDR2 ANQGSEA. The ends were cut back, 5 bases at V and 1 base at J, with 11 bases in the middle. The CDR3 contains 13 residues. DNA for the CDR3: TGCAGCGTTCAACGGCTGTCGAACACTGAAGCTTTCTTT. Its protein is CSVQRLSNTEAFF.

The table lists this clonotype with a few counts. The genes are TRBV7-6 and TRBJ2-2; D unclear. Germline assignment: CDR1 SGHVS and CDR2 FNYEAQ. Trimming removed 5 bases at V and 6 bases at J, with 7 bases between. CDR3 length equals 12 residues. This CDR3 reads CASSPRAGELFF. The CDR3 DNA sequence: TGTGCCAGCAGCCCTAGAGCCGGGGAGCTGTTTTTT.

This clonotype was detected only once. The genes are TRBV6-1 and TRBJ2-1; 11 bases align to TRBD1. The CDR3 spans 14 residues. V gave up 6 bases and J gave up 6 bases; unmatched junction bases: 4. Looked up from germline, CDR1 is MNHNS and CDR2 is SASEGT. CDR3 loop: CASRWGTGGNEQFF. The CDR3, as DNA: TGTGCCAGCAGGTGGGGGACAGGGGGCAATGAGCAGTTCTTC.

Only one count was recorded for this clonotype. This chain joins TRBV5-6 and TRBJ1-5; the D gene is possibly TRBD1 (6 bases). Trimming left V 1 base short and J 4 bases short, with 15 bases between. Germline V gives CDR1 SGHDT, CDR2 YYEEEE. This CDR3 comprises 16 residues. Here the CDR3 DNA reads TGTGCCAGCAGCTTGATGGGGGTGGACAGTAATCAGCCCCAGCATTTT. Translated, it gives CASSLMGVDSNQPQHF.

On this clonotype itself: A much larger clone sits a single nucleotide away, making a read error possible. The rearrangement uses TRBV6-2 or TRBV6-3 and TRBJ1-1; possible D gene TRBD1, 5 bases. The CDR3 has 14 amino acids. CDR1 is MNHEY and CDR2 is SVGEGT in the germline V gene. In DNA, the CDR3 is TGTGCCAGCAGTTTAGCGACAGTTAACACTAAAGCTTTCTTT. Protein: CASSLATVNTKAFF.

This clonotype was detected a few times. The chain recombines TRBV12-3 or TRBV12-4 with TRBJ2-1; the match to TRBD2 covers 7 bases. CDR3 size: 13 residues. Trimming took 7 bases from V and 10 from J; bases not matched to a gene: 10. CDR3 amino acids: CASTGTTVEEQFF. CDR3 nucleotides: TGTGCCAGCACCGGGACTACTGTGGAGGAGCAGTTCTTC.

This clonotype was detected many times. The chain is built from TRBV6-1 and TRBJ2-1; the match to TRBD2 covers 7 bases. CDR3 size: 12 residues. J was trimmed by 4 bases and V by 11 bases; bases with no gene match: 5. Germline V gene sequence: CDR1 MNHNS, CDR2 SASEGT. This chain's CDR3 is CAVLATYNEQFF. DNA of the CDR3: TGTGCCGTACTAGCGACTTACAATGAGCAGTTCTTC.

This clonotype was seen once. The V call is TRBV5-1, the J call TRBJ2-3; D might be TRBD2 (5 bases). The CDR3 totals 14 residues. V lost 4 bases and J 2 bases, leaving 11 bases between the germline ends. Looked up from germline, CDR1 is SGHRS and CDR2 is YFSETQ. This CDR3 reads CASSPQRPTDTQYF. The CDR3 region has the DNA TGCGCCAGCAGCCCGCAGCGGCCCACAGATACGCAGTATTTT.

This chain links TRBV7-9 with TRBJ2-1; 7 nucleotides align to TRBD2. Germline V gene data show CDR1 as SEHNR and CDR2 as FQNEAQ (reference sequence). The CDR3 has 16 amino acids. The trim removed 3 bases at V and 8 bases at J, leaving 13 bases unmatched. CDR3 bases: TGTGCCAGCAGCTTGGGACTAACGGGGTCGTACGATGAGCAGTTCTTC. Residues: CASSLGLTGSYDEQFF.

This clonotype was detected ten times or more. The V gene is TRBV6-2 or TRBV6-3, the J gene TRBJ2-1, with D tentatively TRBD2 (8 bases). Trimming stripped 7 bases from V and 3 bases from J, with 16 bases between. The length of the CDR3 is 15 residues. CDR1 and CDR2 (germline): MNHEY, SVGEGT. CDR3 sequence: CASKTGGGHYNEQFF. CDR3 nucleotides: TGTGCCAGCAAAACGGGAGGGGGCCACTACAATGAGCAGTTCTTC.

This clonotype showed up many times. The rearrangement uses TRBV20-1 and TRBJ2-1; 7 bases align to TRBD1. The CDR3 consists of 11 residues. Trimming took 3 bases from V and 10 from J; bases not matched to a gene: 3. Germline-derived CDR1 and CDR2 are DFQATT and SNEGSKA (reference sequence). For the CDR3, the DNA is TGCAGTGCTAGGACAGGGTACGAGCAGTTCTTC. This codes for CSARTGYEQFF.

This clonotype has a handful of counts. The chain links TRBV4-1 to TRBJ2-1; maybe TRBD2 (5 bases). V lost 0 bases and J lost 8, with 14 bases in between. CDR3 length equals 15 residues. Germline assignment: CDR1 MGHRA and CDR2 YSYEKL. CDR3 in DNA: TGCGCCAGCAGCCAAGACCCGAAGGTGAGGGATGAGCAGTTCTTC. Translating gives CASSQDPKVRDEQFF.

To note about this clonotype: One junction end does not reproduce the germline sequence, and a read error may be involved. This chain joins TRBV7-9 and TRBJ1-5; no clear D gene. From germline, CDR1 is SEHNR and CDR2 FQNEAQ (reference sequence). The CDR3 runs 14 residues. The CDR3, as DNA: TGCGCCAGCAGTAGCGCGGTAAGCAATCAGCCCCAGCATTTT. Amino acid sequence: CASSSAVSNQPQHF.

This chain connects TRBV5-1 to TRBJ1-2; 7 bases map to TRBD1. Per the germline V gene, CDR1 is SGHRS and CDR2 is YFSETQ. J lost 4 bases, V lost 1 base, and 4 bases had no gene match. The CDR3 totals 14 residues. For the CDR3, the DNA is TGCGCCAGCAGCTTGACCGGGACAGCCTATGGCTACACCTTC. It specifies CASSLTGTAYGYTF.

This chain uses TRBV7-3 with TRBJ1-1; D is ambiguous. Germline V gene data show CDR1 as SGHTA and CDR2 as FQGTGA. V shed 4 bases and J shed 0 bases, with 15 bases lying between them. The CDR3 length is 16 residues. The CDR3 protein is CASSSVPTTMNTEAFF. The CDR3 DNA reads TGTGCCAGCAGCTCGGTCCCGACGACGATGAACACTGAAGCTTTCTTT.

The table lists this clonotype with a few counts. J is TRBJ1-5 and V is TRBV6-6; D gene ambiguous. Trimming pared 0 bases from V and 2 bases from J, leaving 14 bases between. This CDR3 comprises 17 residues. Germline CDR1 is MNHNY and CDR2 is SVGAGI (reference sequence). In nucleotides, the CDR3 is TGTGCCAGCAGTTACTCGCGGGCTTCGGTCGGCAATCAGCCCCAGCATTTT. It encodes CASSYSRASVGNQPQHF.

The chain's CDR3 is CASRTGFFYGYTF. CDR3 nucleotides: TGTGCCTCACGAACAGGGTTCTTCTATGGCTACACCTTC. The V gene is TRBV30, the J gene TRBJ1-2; D might be TRBD1 (6 bases). V dropped 7 bases and J dropped 4 bases, with 16 bases sitting between them. Germline V gives CDR1 GTSNPN, CDR2 SVGIG (reference sequence). The CDR3 covers 13 residues.

In this sample, this clonotype turned up a few times. The rearrangement uses TRBV7-2 and TRBJ1-4; a weak D match, TRBD1 (6 bases). The V gene's germline CDR1 is SGHTA and CDR2 FQGNSA. CDR3 size: 14 residues. Trimming shortened V by 5 bases and J by 8 bases, and 15 bases separated the two germline ends. The CDR3 DNA is TGTGCCAGCAGCCAGTACAGGGTAGGGGAAAAACTGTTTTTT. Its protein product is CASSQYRVGEKLFF.

This clonotype was counted many times. In DNA form, the CDR3 reads TGCAGTGCTCTTAAACCGGGACAGAAGATGCTTGGCTACACCTTC. This sequence encodes CSALKPGQKMLGYTF. V usage is TRBV20-1 and J usage is TRBJ1-2; the match to TRBD1 covers 7 bases. Germline CDR1 DFQATT, CDR2 SNEGSKA (reference sequence). Germline trimming cut 5 bases from V and 7 bases from J; bases unmatched to any gene: 16. The CDR3 sequence is 15 residues long.

The chain links TRBV6-2 or TRBV6-3 to TRBJ2-5; 9 nucleotides match TRBD1. The CDR3 extends over 15 amino acids. The V segment lost 2 bases and the J segment 3 bases; nucleotides outside the gene matches: 4. Germline V CDR1 and CDR2: MNHEY, SVGEGT. The CDR3, as DNA: TGTGCCAGCAGTTACGGGACAGGGAGCGAAGAGACCCAGTACTTC. Protein sequence: CASSYGTGSEETQYF.